Below are 19 T cell receptor beta chains sequenced from a single sample in a study of T cells in narcolepsy. Profiled with immunoSEQ multiplex PCR; TCRdb holds only in-frame clones, not every one. The table lists just under 30,000 clones, more than 70% of them singletons. The source material was memory (CD45RA-) CD4+ T cells from blood. Receptors originate from a human donor in good health.

This clone came up a few times. The chain recombines TRBV6-5 with TRBJ1-1; TRBD1 matches 8 bases. Trimming at V came to 2 bases and at J to 6 bases, leaving 8 bases not matched to a gene. CDR3 length equals 15 residues. Germline V lookup: CDR1 MNHEY, CDR2 SVGAGI. CDR3 in amino acids: CASSYTTGGFAEAFF. CDR3 nucleotides: TGTGCCAGCAGTTACACCACAGGGGGTTTCGCTGAAGCTTTCTTT.

The J gene is TRBJ2-7, the V gene TRBV7-9; 7 bases map to TRBD1. CDR3 size: 13 residues. V lost 0 bases to trimming and J lost 6 bases; unmatched junction nucleotides: 2. Looked up from germline, CDR1 is SEHNR and CDR2 is FQNEAQ (reference sequence). The CDR3 region is CASSLATGVEQYF. CDR3 bases: TGTGCCAGCAGCTTAGCCACAGGGGTCGAGCAGTACTTC. The full variable domain, completed using reference TRBV7-9 and TRBJ2-7, is DTGVSQNPRHKITKRGQNVTFRCDPISEHNRLYWYRQTLGQGPEFLTYFQNEAQLEKSRLLSDRFSAERPKGSFSTLEIQRTEQGDSAMYLCASSLATGVEQYFGPGTRLTVT.

This clone was seen a single time. The genes are TRBV9 and TRBJ1-3; D may be TRBD1 (5 bases). This CDR3 has 15 residues. V shed 0 bases and J shed 4 bases, with 11 bases lying between them. In germline, CDR1 is SGDLS, CDR2 YYNGEE. This CDR3 is CASSVGQGDGNTIYF. The CDR3 region has the DNA TGTGCCAGCAGCGTAGGTCAAGGGGACGGAAACACCATATATTTT.

This chain links TRBV18 with TRBJ1-2, with D maybe TRBD1 (6 bases). The CDR3 extends over 12 amino acids. Trimming removed 5 bases from V and 6 bases from J, with 10 bases in between. CDR1 is KGHSH and CDR2 is LQKENI in the germline V gene. CDR3 in DNA: TGTGCCAGCTCATTCTCAGGGGATGGCTACACCTTC. Amino acids: CASSFSGDGYTF. The variable domain in full, with the rest retrieved from reference TRBV18 and TRBJ1-2, is NAGVMQNPRHLVRRRGQEARLRCSPMKGHSHVYWYRQLPEEGLKFMVYLQKENIIDESGMPKERFSAEFPKEGPSILRIQQVVRGDSAAYFCASSFSGDGYTFGSGTRLTVV.

This chain joins TRBV6-5 and TRBJ2-1; TRBD2 agrees at 13 bases. The ends lost 5 bases at V and 8 bases at J; junction bases unmatched: 6. Germline CDR1 is MNHEY and CDR2 is SVGAGI. The CDR3 length is 15 residues. The CDR3 spells CASSRLAGGDDEQFF. The CDR3 coding sequence is TGTGCCAGCAGTCGACTAGCGGGGGGTGACGATGAGCAGTTCTTC.

The V and J genes are TRBV19 and TRBJ1-2; possibly TRBD1 for D (6 bases). The ends were cut back, 5 bases at V and 3 bases at J, with 16 bases in the middle. Per germline, CDR1 LNHDA and CDR2 SQIVND (reference sequence). CDR3 length: 15 amino acids. The CDR3 nucleotides are TGTGCCAGTAGTGCCATCAGGGGCAGCCACTATGGCTACACCTTC. This encodes CASSAIRGSHYGYTF.

V is TRBV28 and J is TRBJ2-1, with 8 bases fitting TRBD2. Germline CDR1 and CDR2: MDHEN and SYDVKM. This CDR3 has 16 amino acids. After removal of 7 bases from V and 0 bases from J, the junction contained 8 bases not matched to a gene. The chain's CDR3 is CASTLTGTSSYNEQFF. As DNA, the CDR3 is TGTGCCAGCACCCTAACTGGGACTAGCTCCTACAATGAGCAGTTCTTC.

The genes are TRBV7-2 and TRBJ2-5; D is perhaps TRBD2 (6 bases). Germline V lookup: CDR1 SGHTA, CDR2 FQGNSA. This CDR3 has 13 amino acids. V was trimmed by 5 bases and J by 3 bases, leaving 10 bases between them. The CDR3 reads CASSQTGEETQYF. In DNA, the CDR3 is TGTGCCAGCAGCCAGACGGGGGAAGAGACCCAGTACTTC.

The V and J genes are TRBV9 and TRBJ1-6, with 7 bases identical to TRBD1. CDR1 and CDR2 from the germline V gene are SGDLS and YYNGEE. CDR3 length equals 15 residues. V dropped 0 bases and J dropped 6; count of bases not matched to a gene: 3. The CDR3 region has the DNA TGTGCCAGCAGCGTAGAGGGACAGAGTAATTCACCCCTCCACTTT. Amino acids: CASSVEGQSNSPLHF.

The chain couples TRBV27 to TRBJ2-7; 7 bases match TRBD2. The germline V gene has CDR1 MNHEY and CDR2 SMNVEV (reference sequence). This CDR3 region has 16 residues. The J segment lost 5 bases and the V segment lost 4 bases, leaving 14 bases of the junction unmatched. The chain's CDR3 is CASSSFKSAGRDEQYF. CDR3 coding DNA: TGTGCCAGCAGTTCCTTCAAATCAGCGGGGCGGGACGAGCAGTACTTC.

CDR3 sequence (DNA): TGTGCTAGTGGTGCCCCGGGACCCATAGAGACCCAGTACTTC. This sequence encodes CASGAPGPIETQYF. The V call is TRBV12-5, the J call TRBJ2-5; D possibly matches TRBD1 or TRBD2 (5 bases each). The V end lost 5 bases, the J end lost 4 bases, and 14 bases lay between the germline ends. Germline V gives CDR1 LGHNT, CDR2 FRNRAP. This CDR3 is 14 amino acids long.

The chain combines TRBV6-1 with TRBJ2-2; D is uncertain. V was cut by 2 bases and J by 3 bases, with 10 bases left in between. Germline CDR1 is MNHNS and CDR2 is SASEGT. CDR3 length: 15 amino acids. The CDR3 DNA sequence: TGTGCCAGCAGTGAACCCGGGCGAGACACCGGGGAGCTGTTTTTT. Encoded protein: CASSEPGRDTGELFF.

In this sample, this clone turned up once. The chain is built from TRBV11-3 and TRBJ2-3; D unresolved. This CDR3 is built from 14 residues. The V end lost 2 bases, the J end lost 3 bases, and 9 bases lay between the germline ends. Germline V gene sequence: CDR1 SGHNT, CDR2 YENEEA. This chain's CDR3 is CASSLSRATDTQYF. The CDR3, as DNA: TGTGCCAGCAGCTTAAGCCGAGCTACAGATACGCAGTATTTT.

The chain is built from TRBV12-5 and TRBJ1-2, with 10 nucleotides matching TRBD1. The V gene's germline CDR1 is LGHNT and CDR2 FRNRAP. V lost 6 bases, J lost 7 bases, and 8 bases stayed unmatched. The CDR3 has 14 amino acids. The chain's CDR3 is CASGGPGTGVGYTF. The CDR3 nucleotides read TGTGCTAGTGGGGGGCCCGGGACAGGGGTTGGCTACACCTTC. The full variable domain, rest sourced from reference TRBV12-5 and TRBJ1-2, is DARVTQTPRHKVTEMGQEVTMRCQPILGHNTVFWYRQTMMQGLELLAYFRNRAPLDDSGMPKDRFSAEMPDATLATLKIQPSEPRDSAVYFCASGGPGTGVGYTFGSGTRLTVV.

V usage is TRBV4-2 and J usage is TRBJ2-7; 11 bases align to TRBD1. The CDR3 runs 15 residues. Per germline, CDR1 LGHNA and CDR2 YNFKEQ. The V segment lost 0 bases and the J segment 7 bases; nucleotides outside the gene matches: 5. The CDR3 nucleotides read TGTGCCAGCAGCCAAGATGGACAGGGGGCGGAGGAGCAGTACTTC. It is translated as CASSQDGQGAEEQYF.

The chain has TRBV2 and TRBJ1-1; D not resolved. Trimming removed 9 bases from V and 0 bases from J, with 8 bases in between. This CDR3 has 12 amino acids. Germline-derived CDR1 and CDR2 are SNHLY and FYNNEI. In DNA form, the CDR3 reads TGTGCCAGAAAAAACATGAACACTGAAGCTTTCTTT. Its protein product is CARKNMNTEAFF.

The chain is built from TRBV7-9 and TRBJ1-1, with 9 bases lining up with TRBD1. Per germline, CDR1 SEHNR and CDR2 FQNEAQ (reference sequence). This CDR3 comprises 16 residues. After removal of 4 bases from V and 4 bases from J, the junction contained 10 bases not matched to a gene. The CDR3 loop is CASSSLTGGWGTEAFF. DNA of the CDR3: TGTGCCAGCAGCTCGCTAACAGGGGGCTGGGGCACTGAAGCTTTCTTT.

The chain recombines TRBV12-5 with TRBJ2-3, with 9 positions matching TRBD1. Germline CDR1 and CDR2: LGHNT and FRNRAP. The CDR3 extends over 13 amino acids. The junction had 3 bases not matched to a gene; V was cut back by 6 bases and J by 5 bases. CDR3 region: CASGQGAQDTQYF. CDR3 bases: TGTGCTAGTGGACAGGGGGCTCAAGATACGCAGTATTTT.

The rearrangement uses TRBV11-3 and TRBJ1-1, with D hard to call. Germline CDR1 reads SGHNT; CDR2 reads YENEEA. Trimming removed 3 bases from V and 1 base from J, with 6 bases in between. This CDR3 has 13 amino acids. In DNA, the CDR3 is TGTGCCAGCAGCTTCAGATCGAACACTGAAGCTTTCTTT. Translating gives CASSFRSNTEAFF.